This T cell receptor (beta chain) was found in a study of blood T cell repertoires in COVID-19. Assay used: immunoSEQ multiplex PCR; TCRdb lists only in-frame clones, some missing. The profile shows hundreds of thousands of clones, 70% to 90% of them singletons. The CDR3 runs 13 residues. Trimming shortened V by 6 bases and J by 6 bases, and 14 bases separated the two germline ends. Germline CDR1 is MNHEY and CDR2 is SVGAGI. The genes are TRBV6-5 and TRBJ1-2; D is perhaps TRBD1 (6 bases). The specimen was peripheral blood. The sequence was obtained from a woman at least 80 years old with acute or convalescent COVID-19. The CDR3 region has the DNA TGTGCCAGCAGCCCCAACAGGGACGATGGCTACACCTTC. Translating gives CASSPNRDDGYTF.